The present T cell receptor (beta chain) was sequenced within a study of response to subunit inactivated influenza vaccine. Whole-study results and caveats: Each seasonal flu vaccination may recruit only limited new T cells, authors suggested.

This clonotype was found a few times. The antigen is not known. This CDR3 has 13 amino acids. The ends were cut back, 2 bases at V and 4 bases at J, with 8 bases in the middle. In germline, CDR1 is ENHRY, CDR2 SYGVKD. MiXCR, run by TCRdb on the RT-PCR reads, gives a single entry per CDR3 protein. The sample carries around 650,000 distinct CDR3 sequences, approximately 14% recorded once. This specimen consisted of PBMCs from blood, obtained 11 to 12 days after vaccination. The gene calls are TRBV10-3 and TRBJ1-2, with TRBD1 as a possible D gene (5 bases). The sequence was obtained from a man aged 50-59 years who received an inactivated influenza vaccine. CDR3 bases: TGTGCCATCAGTGAGGACAGAGCCTATGGCTACACCTTC. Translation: CAISEDRAYGYTF.